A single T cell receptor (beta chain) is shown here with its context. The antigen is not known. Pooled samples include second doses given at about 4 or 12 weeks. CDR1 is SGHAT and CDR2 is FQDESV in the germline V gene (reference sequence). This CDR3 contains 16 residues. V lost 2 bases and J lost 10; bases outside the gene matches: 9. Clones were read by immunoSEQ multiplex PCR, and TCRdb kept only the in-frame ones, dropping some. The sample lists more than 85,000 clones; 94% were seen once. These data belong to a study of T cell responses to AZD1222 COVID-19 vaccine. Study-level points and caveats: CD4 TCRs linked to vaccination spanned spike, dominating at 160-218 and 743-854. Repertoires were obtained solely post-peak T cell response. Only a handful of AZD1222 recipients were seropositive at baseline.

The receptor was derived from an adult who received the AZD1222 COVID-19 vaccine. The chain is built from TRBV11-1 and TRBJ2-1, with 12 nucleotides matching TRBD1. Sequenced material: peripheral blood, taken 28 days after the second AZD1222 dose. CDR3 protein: CASSLSAGTGGLEQFF. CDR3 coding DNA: TGTGCCAGCAGCTTATCCGCCGGGACAGGGGGCCTCGAGCAGTTCTTC.